The rows below give T cell receptor beta chains drawn from one sample of a study of T cells after yellow fever vaccination. TCRdb re-analysed the 5' RACE reads in MiXCR, keeping a single row per CDR3 protein. The sample holds 340,000 or so distinct CDR3 sequences; approximately 13% are singletons and the top ten take 3% to 4%. Here the sequenced sample was CD4+ T cells sorted from PBMCs, taken 15 days after the yellow fever booster vaccination. The receptors derive from a man aged 18 to 30 who received the YFV17D yellow fever vaccine. The CDR3 runs from the conserved cysteine through the conserved F or W. Fields, in order: clone size, V gene, CDR3 length, D gene, J gene, CDR3 protein, CDR3 DNA. A D gene is named only where the DNA matches it firmly. Not every row has a clone size; where given, it reads once, few, many or a size class.

clone size: few
V gene: TRBV4-1
CDR3 length: 15
D gene: TRBD2
J gene: TRBJ2-2
CDR3 protein: CASSQPRGGTGELFF
CDR3 DNA: TGCGCCAGCAGCCAACCTCGGGGGGGCACCGGGGAGCTGTTTTTT

clone size: -
V gene: TRBV12-3/TRBV12-4
CDR3 length: 14
D gene: -
J gene: TRBJ1-5
CDR3 protein: CASSFVTQWVPQHF
CDR3 DNA: TGTGCCAGCAGTTTTGTTACGCAATGGGTGCCCCAGCATTTT

clone size: -
V gene: TRBV7-9
CDR3 length: 15
D gene: TRBD1
J gene: TRBJ1-1
CDR3 protein: CASSRGQGLNTEAFF
CDR3 DNA: TGTGCCAGCAGTCGGGGACAGGGGTTGAACACTGAAGCTTTCTTT

clone size: -
V gene: TRBV6-5
CDR3 length: 16
D gene: TRBD1
J gene: TRBJ1-1
CDR3 protein: CASSTYLGQGDTEAFF
CDR3 DNA: TGTGCCAGCAGTACTTATCTCGGACAGGGGGACACTGAAGCTTTCTTT

clone size: -
V gene: TRBV5-1
CDR3 length: 14
D gene: -
J gene: TRBJ2-3
CDR3 protein: CASSLAAAQHTQYF
CDR3 DNA: TGCGCCAGCAGCTTGGCCGCGGCTCAGCATACGCAGTATTTT

clone size: many
V gene: TRBV20-1
CDR3 length: 15
D gene: -
J gene: TRBJ2-3
CDR3 protein: CSARVGGSSTDTQYF
CDR3 DNA: TGCAGTGCTAGAGTCGGGGGCTCTAGCACAGATACGCAGTATTTT

clone size: -
V gene: TRBV7-2
CDR3 length: 15
D gene: TRBD1
J gene: TRBJ1-1
CDR3 protein: CASSGQAVSNTEAFF
CDR3 DNA: TGTGCCAGCAGCGGACAGGCAGTTTCGAACACTGAAGCTTTCTTT

clone size: few
V gene: TRBV5-6
CDR3 length: 17
D gene: -
J gene: TRBJ2-2
CDR3 protein: CASSLDPAGANTGELFF
CDR3 DNA: TGTGCCAGCAGCTTGGACCCGGCGGGGGCCAACACCGGGGAGCTGTTTTTT

clone size: few
V gene: TRBV28
CDR3 length: 16
D gene: -
J gene: TRBJ1-2
CDR3 protein: CASSPPGAPHTYGYTF
CDR3 DNA: TGTGCCAGCAGTCCCCCAGGGGCCCCCCACACGTATGGCTACACCTTC

clone size: -
V gene: TRBV20-1
CDR3 length: 16
D gene: TRBD1
J gene: TRBJ1-2
CDR3 protein: CSAREKGALRTYGYTF
CDR3 DNA: TGCAGTGCTAGGGAAAAGGGGGCGCTTCGGACCTATGGCTACACCTTC

clone size: -
V gene: TRBV5-1
CDR3 length: 14
D gene: -
J gene: TRBJ2-2
CDR3 protein: CASMRTVNTGELFF
CDR3 DNA: TGCGCCAGTATGAGGACGGTTAACACCGGGGAGCTGTTTTTT

clone size: few
V gene: TRBV18
CDR3 length: 12
D gene: -
J gene: TRBJ1-1
CDR3 protein: CASSPRETEAFF
CDR3 DNA: TGTGCCAGCTCACCACGGGAGACTGAAGCTTTCTTT

clone size: -
V gene: TRBV7-9
CDR3 length: 12
D gene: -
J gene: TRBJ1-1
CDR3 protein: CASSLIDTEAFF
CDR3 DNA: TGTGCCAGCAGCTTAATTGACACTGAAGCTTTCTTT

clone size: few
V gene: TRBV7-8
CDR3 length: 13
D gene: -
J gene: TRBJ2-7
CDR3 protein: CASSLDLGNEQYF
CDR3 DNA: TGTGCCAGCAGCTTAGATCTGGGAAACGAGCAGTACTTC

clone size: few
V gene: TRBV7-8
CDR3 length: 13
D gene: -
J gene: TRBJ2-3
CDR3 protein: CASSFFGADTQYF
CDR3 DNA: TGTGCCAGCAGCTTTTTCGGGGCAGATACGCAGTATTTT

clone size: many
V gene: TRBV12-3/TRBV12-4
CDR3 length: 14
D gene: -
J gene: TRBJ2-1
CDR3 protein: CASTLQGFNNEQFF
CDR3 DNA: TGTGCCAGCACCCTACAGGGATTCAACAATGAGCAGTTCTTC

clone size: -
V gene: TRBV5-1
CDR3 length: 14
D gene: -
J gene: TRBJ2-3
CDR3 protein: CASSLAGPPDTQYF
CDR3 DNA: TGCGCCAGCAGCTTGGCGGGGCCTCCAGATACGCAGTATTTT

clone size: few
V gene: TRBV5-1
CDR3 length: 12
D gene: -
J gene: TRBJ1-1
CDR3 protein: CASSTGVTEAFF
CDR3 DNA: TGCGCCAGCAGCACCGGGGTCACTGAAGCTTTCTTT

clone size: many
V gene: TRBV18
CDR3 length: 18
D gene: TRBD2
J gene: TRBJ2-7
CDR3 protein: CASSTRSLGAGGLYEQYF
CDR3 DNA: TGTGCCAGCTCGACTCGGTCCCTAGGTGCGGGGGGGCTCTACGAGCAGTACTTC

clone size: -
V gene: TRBV6-6
CDR3 length: 15
D gene: TRBD1
J gene: TRBJ2-7
CDR3 protein: CASSYVNRGSYEQYF
CDR3 DNA: TGTGCCAGCAGTTACGTGAACAGGGGGTCCTACGAGCAGTACTTC

clone size: few
V gene: TRBV19
CDR3 length: 18
D gene: TRBD1
J gene: TRBJ1-1
CDR3 protein: CASLQLKGTGGRGAEAFF
CDR3 DNA: TGTGCCAGTTTGCAATTAAAGGGGACAGGGGGCCGGGGAGCTGAAGCTTTCTTT

clone size: -
V gene: TRBV19
CDR3 length: 13
D gene: -
J gene: TRBJ2-2
CDR3 protein: CASSEFLTGELFF
CDR3 DNA: TGTGCCAGTAGTGAATTCCTCACCGGGGAGCTGTTTTTT

clone size: -
V gene: TRBV10-3
CDR3 length: 15
D gene: -
J gene: TRBJ2-1
CDR3 protein: CAITPKGDGLNEQFF
CDR3 DNA: TGTGCCATAACCCCGAAGGGGGACGGCCTCAATGAGCAGTTCTTC

clone size: -
V gene: TRBV25-1
CDR3 length: 11
D gene: -
J gene: TRBJ2-5
CDR3 protein: CASSNRETQYF
CDR3 DNA: TGTGCCAGCAGTAACAGAGAGACCCAGTACTTC

clone size: -
V gene: TRBV7-3
CDR3 length: 14
D gene: -
J gene: TRBJ1-1
CDR3 protein: CASSLRGRESEAFF
CDR3 DNA: TGTGCCAGCAGCTTAAGGGGGAGGGAGAGTGAAGCTTTCTTT

clone size: -
V gene: TRBV12-3/TRBV12-4
CDR3 length: 16
D gene: TRBD1
J gene: TRBJ2-2
CDR3 protein: CASRPGQAANTGELFF
CDR3 DNA: TGTGCCAGCAGACCGGGACAGGCCGCGAACACCGGGGAGCTGTTTTTT

clone size: -
V gene: TRBV6-2/TRBV6-3
CDR3 length: 16
D gene: TRBD1
J gene: TRBJ2-4
CDR3 protein: CASSYRTGGSKDIQYF
CDR3 DNA: TGTGCCAGCAGTTACCGGACAGGGGGCTCCAAAGACATTCAGTACTTC

clone size: few
V gene: TRBV10-2
CDR3 length: 12
D gene: -
J gene: TRBJ2-1
CDR3 protein: CASSGSGREQFF
CDR3 DNA: TGCGCCAGCAGTGGGTCAGGAAGGGAGCAGTTCTTC

clone size: -
V gene: TRBV12-5
CDR3 length: 12
D gene: -
J gene: TRBJ2-5
CDR3 protein: CASGLVRETQYF
CDR3 DNA: TGTGCTAGTGGTTTGGTCAGAGAGACCCAGTACTTC

clone size: few
V gene: TRBV10-2
CDR3 length: 16
D gene: TRBD1
J gene: TRBJ1-1
CDR3 protein: CASSERGTGLYTEAFF
CDR3 DNA: TGCGCCAGCAGTGAGCGAGGGACAGGATTGTACACTGAAGCTTTCTTT

clone size: few
V gene: TRBV12-3/TRBV12-4
CDR3 length: 17
D gene: TRBD1
J gene: TRBJ1-5
CDR3 protein: CASSNSPPNRGNQPQHF
CDR3 DNA: TGTGCCAGCAGTAACTCTCCACCAAACAGGGGGAATCAGCCCCAGCATTTT

clone size: few
V gene: TRBV18
CDR3 length: 14
D gene: -
J gene: TRBJ2-3
CDR3 protein: CASSLNSLTDTQYF
CDR3 DNA: TGTGCCAGCTCACTAAACAGCCTGACAGATACGCAGTATTTT

clone size: few
V gene: TRBV7-2
CDR3 length: 16
D gene: -
J gene: TRBJ1-5
CDR3 protein: CASSLNPRGVRQPQHF
CDR3 DNA: TGTGCCAGCAGCTTAAACCCCCGCGGGGTTCGGCAGCCCCAGCATTTT

clone size: -
V gene: TRBV20-1
CDR3 length: 14
D gene: -
J gene: TRBJ1-6
CDR3 protein: CSASGEVLRSPLHF
CDR3 DNA: TGCAGTGCTAGTGGGGAAGTCCTCCGATCACCCCTCCACTTT

clone size: -
V gene: TRBV6-5
CDR3 length: 15
D gene: TRBD1
J gene: TRBJ1-1
CDR3 protein: CASSQTGQGNTEAFF
CDR3 DNA: TGTGCCAGCAGCCAAACCGGACAGGGGAACACTGAAGCTTTCTTT

clone size: few
V gene: TRBV28
CDR3 length: 14
D gene: TRBD2
J gene: TRBJ2-3
CDR3 protein: CATGGAGGTDTQYF
CDR3 DNA: TGTGCCACCGGGGGGGCGGGTGGCACAGATACGCAGTATTTT

clone size: few
V gene: TRBV4-3
CDR3 length: 16
D gene: TRBD1
J gene: TRBJ1-1
CDR3 protein: CASSQVRGTSNTEAFF
CDR3 DNA: TGCGCCAGCAGCCAAGTCAGGGGGACTTCGAACACTGAAGCTTTCTTT

clone size: few
V gene: TRBV7-2
CDR3 length: 14
D gene: -
J gene: TRBJ2-2
CDR3 protein: CASTQGTSTGELFF
CDR3 DNA: TGTGCCAGCACCCAGGGCACTAGCACCGGGGAGCTGTTTTTT

clone size: few
V gene: TRBV20-1
CDR3 length: 16
D gene: -
J gene: TRBJ2-2
CDR3 protein: CSASRRGSGATGELFF
CDR3 DNA: TGCAGTGCTAGCCGAAGGGGGAGTGGGGCCACCGGGGAGCTGTTTTTT

clone size: few
V gene: TRBV5-1
CDR3 length: 14
D gene: -
J gene: TRBJ2-3
CDR3 protein: CASSLGAGAGFLYF
CDR3 DNA: TGCGCCAGCAGCTTGGGTGCGGGGGCCGGGTTCCTGTATTTT

clone size: -
V gene: TRBV30
CDR3 length: 13
D gene: -
J gene: TRBJ2-1
CDR3 protein: CAWSKGQNNEQFF
CDR3 DNA: TGTGCCTGGAGCAAAGGACAGAACAATGAGCAGTTCTTC

clone size: many
V gene: TRBV6-5
CDR3 length: 15
D gene: -
J gene: TRBJ1-6
CDR3 protein: CASSLRGVVGSPLHF
CDR3 DNA: TGTGCCAGCAGCCTAAGGGGGGTTGTTGGGTCACCCCTCCACTTT

clone size: -
V gene: TRBV10-3
CDR3 length: 14
D gene: -
J gene: TRBJ2-5
CDR3 protein: CATRSTALQETQYF
CDR3 DNA: TGTGCCACCAGAAGCACCGCACTCCAAGAGACCCAGTACTTC

clone size: -
V gene: TRBV3-1
CDR3 length: 15
D gene: TRBD1
J gene: TRBJ1-2
CDR3 protein: CASSPRDRGGYGYTF
CDR3 DNA: TGTGCCAGCAGCCCCCGGGACAGGGGTGGGTATGGCTACACCTTC

clone size: few
V gene: TRBV5-1
CDR3 length: 15
D gene: TRBD1
J gene: TRBJ2-1
CDR3 protein: CASMLKGQGAYEQFF
CDR3 DNA: TGCGCCAGCATGCTCAAGGGACAGGGGGCCTATGAGCAGTTCTTC